Following are 7 T cell receptor beta chains from one sample sequenced in a study of T cell changes during pregnancy in multiple sclerosis. Sequencing used immunoSEQ multiplex PCR; TCRdb keeps in-frame clones, though not all of them. The table records around 70,000 clones, about 94% of them present only once. This sample comprised peripheral blood, obtained in the first trimester of pregnancy. The receptors derive from a female donor in good health, enrolled as a control in a pregnancy study.

The CDR3 loop reads CASSYLPTSGRATQYF. CDR3 nucleotides: TGTGCCAGCAGTTACCTCCCGACTAGCGGGAGGGCAACGCAGTATTTT. J is TRBJ2-3 and V is TRBV6-5, with 14 bases that match TRBD2. The germline gives CDR1 MNHEY, CDR2 SVGAGI. Unmatched junction bases numbered 7, after V lost 2 bases and J lost 9 bases. The CDR3 covers 16 residues.

This clone occurred once. V is TRBV5-6 and J is TRBJ1-1; tentative D call: TRBD1 (6 bases). With 6 bases removed from V and 6 bases from J, the gap between germline ends came to 12 bases. CDR1 is SGHDT and CDR2 is YYEEEE in the germline V gene. This CDR3 is built from 12 residues. This chain's CDR3 is CASTLEGAEAFF. DNA of the CDR3: TGTGCCAGCACCCTCGAGGGGGCTGAAGCTTTCTTT. Full variable domain (missing parts from reference TRBV5-6 and TRBJ1-1): DAGVTQSPTHLIKTRGQQVTLRCSPKSGHDTVSWYQQALGQGPQFIFQYYEEEERQRGNFPDRFSGHQFPNYSSELNVNALLLGDSALYLCASTLEGAEAFFGQGTRLTVV.

The V gene is TRBV5-5, the J gene TRBJ2-7; TRBD2 agrees at 12 bases. This CDR3 is built from 15 residues. V shed 3 bases, J shed 4 bases, and the junction held 5 bases outside the gene matches. Germline V gene sequence: CDR1 SGHKS, CDR2 YYEKEE (reference sequence). CDR3 DNA: TGTGCCAGCAGCTCCCGGACTAGCGGGAATTACGAGCAGTACTTC. It yields the protein CASSSRTSGNYEQYF.

This clone was recorded once. V and J are TRBV4-1 and TRBJ2-1, with 9 positions matching TRBD1. Germline V CDR1 and CDR2: MGHRA, YSYEKL. The CDR3 has 15 amino acids. V shed 6 bases and J 6 bases; nucleotides not matched to a gene: 9. The CDR3 loop reads CASRDRDRDRNEQFF. The CDR3 nucleotides read TGCGCCAGCAGAGACCGGGACAGGGATCGCAATGAGCAGTTCTTC.

The chain joins TRBV5-6 to TRBJ1-2; no definite D call. V was clipped by 4 bases and J by 7 bases, with 14 bases between them. CDR1 is SGHDT and CDR2 is YYEEEE in the germline V gene. CDR3 length: 13 amino acids. The CDR3 protein is CASSVASLRGYTF. In nucleotides, the CDR3 is TGTGCCAGCAGCGTGGCGTCCCTCCGTGGCTACACCTTC.

The chain employs TRBV7-8 and TRBJ1-3; a possible D gene is TRBD1 (6 bases). Germline V gene sequence: CDR1 SGHVS, CDR2 FQNEAQ. V was trimmed by 3 bases and J by 3 bases, leaving 18 bases between them. The CDR3 has 17 residues. The CDR3 is CASSFLSGGARGNTIYF. The CDR3 coding sequence is TGTGCCAGCAGCTTCCTCTCTGGGGGGGCGCGTGGAAACACCATATATTTT. The entire variable domain, with the rest obtained from reference TRBV7-8 and TRBJ1-3, is as follows: GAGVSQSPRYKVAKRGQDVALRCDPISGHVSLFWYQQALGQGPEFLTYFQNEAQLDKSGLPSDRFFAERPEGSVSTLKIQRTQQEDSAVYLCASSFLSGGARGNTIYFGEGSWLTVV.

The chain links TRBV18 to TRBJ2-2; D is uncertain. The length of the CDR3 is 16 residues. Germline V gives CDR1 KGHSH, CDR2 LQKENI. V lost 3 bases, J lost 5 bases, and 16 bases lay in between. In DNA, the CDR3 is TGTGCCAGCTCACCTTGGGCGAGCCCAAGAACCGGGGAGCTGTTTTTT. Amino acid sequence: CASSPWASPRTGELFF.